This note documents a single TCR beta chain sequence. Its cognate antigen is unknown. The entry originates in a study of cytomegalovirus exposure and HLA in healthy donors. Study-level points and caveats: In a later analysis, at a false discovery rate of 0.05, 16,951 TCR beta sequences matched HLA alleles. The HLA-A and HLA-B alleles of most subjects were reportedly predicted accurately from TCR beta sequences. It was reported in a later analysis that an Asian-associated ancestry cluster showed fewer N-insertions than the roughly 660-donor mean.

The germline CDR1 and CDR2 sequences are SGHRS and YFSETQ. The ends were cut back, 0 bases at V and 2 bases at J, with 6 bases in the middle. The CDR3 runs to 14 residues. PCR used 60 Vbeta primers and 13 Jbeta primers. Generated by immunoSEQ multiplex PCR, the TCRdb table keeps only in-frame clones and is missing some. Of hundreds of thousands of clones in the sample, over 75% were seen once. Specimen: PBMCs. The source is a boy aged 5-17 years in good health and CMV-seronegative. The chain links TRBV5-1 to TRBJ1-5, with D maybe TRBD1 (6 bases). Here the CDR3 DNA reads TGCGCCAGCAGCTTGGACAGGGGCAATCAGCCCCAGCATTTT. Translating gives CASSLDRGNQPQHF.